The T cell receptor (beta chain) described here comes from a study of cytotoxic CD8 clonotypes in ibrutinib-treated CLL. This CDR3 is 15 amino acids long. The V and J ends lost 2 bases and 0 bases respectively, with 10 bases between them. Germline CDR1 KGHSH, CDR2 LQKENI. As to this clone: Its matching antigen is unknown.

Study results and limitations: On treatment, the uncommon public clonotypes contracted or remained stable. Baseline clonality was higher than in age-matched healthy donors and moved in step with circulating CD8+ T-cell counts.

The repertoire was sequenced with immunoSEQ multiplex PCR; TCRdb's copy has only in-frame clones and lacks some. The sample lists some 290,000 clones, 80% occurring once. The rearrangement joins TRBV18 to TRBJ2-5, with D perhaps matching TRBD1 (6 bases). The source of this sequence is a human donor with chronic lymphocytic leukemia. The input for sequencing was PBMCs, taken before ibrutinib treatment. This CDR3 reads CASSPMTGNQETQYF. The CDR3 DNA reads as TGTGCCAGCTCACCAATGACAGGAAACCAAGAGACCCAGTACTTC.